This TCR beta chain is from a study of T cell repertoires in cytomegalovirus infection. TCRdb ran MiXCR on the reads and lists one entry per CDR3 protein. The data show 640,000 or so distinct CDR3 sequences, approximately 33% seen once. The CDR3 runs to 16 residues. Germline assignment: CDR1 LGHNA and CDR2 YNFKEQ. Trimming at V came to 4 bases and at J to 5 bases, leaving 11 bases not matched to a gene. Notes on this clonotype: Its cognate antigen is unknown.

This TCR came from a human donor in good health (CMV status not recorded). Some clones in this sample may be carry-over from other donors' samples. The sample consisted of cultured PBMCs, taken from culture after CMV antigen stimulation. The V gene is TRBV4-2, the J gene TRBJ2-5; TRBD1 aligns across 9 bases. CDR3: CASSLSGTGPGETQYF. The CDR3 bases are TGTGCCAGCAGCCTCTCCGGGACAGGGCCCGGGGAGACCCAGTACTTC.